This TCR beta chain came from a study of identical twins. General study points: For out-of-frame beta sequences, excess twin sharing was weaker. Modelling underestimated the level of out-of-frame TCR alpha sharing observed in monozygotic twins. Abundant cord blood beta clonotypes carried fewer insertions; memory repertoires showed none.

This CDR3 has 15 amino acids. Germline lookup yields CDR1 SEHNR and CDR2 FQNEAQ (reference sequence). About this clonotype itself: Its target is unknown.

MiXCR was run by TCRdb on the 5' RACE reads, yielding one entry per CDR3 protein. The top ten hold approximately 0.29% of the sample, which has around 1.7 million distinct CDR3 sequences, 32% seen once. The sample taken for sequencing was cord blood. The chain recombines TRBV7-9 with TRBJ2-7; no definite D call. Judging by the DNA end, TRBJ2-5 fits better; the J call may be wrong. The sequence derives from a newborn girl in good health. Here the CDR3 reads CASSLNFWGMETQYF. Written as DNA, the CDR3 is TGTGCCAGCAGCTTAAATTTTTGGGGAATGGAGACCCAGTACTTC.